The 22 T cell receptor beta chains presented below share a single source sample, sequenced in a study of blood T cell repertoires in COVID-19. Clones were read by immunoSEQ multiplex PCR, and TCRdb kept only the in-frame ones, dropping some. The sample includes roughly 140,000 clones, 84% seen only once; the top ten take 35% to 45%. Material for sequencing was peripheral blood. These receptors all come from a human donor in a cohort sampled during active COVID-19.

The chain carries TRBV28 and TRBJ2-7, with D maybe TRBD1 (6 bases). The germline gives CDR1 MDHEN, CDR2 SYDVKM. V lost 2 bases to trimming and J lost 6 bases, with 17 bases between them. CDR3 length: 15 amino acids. In DNA, the CDR3 is TGTGCCAGCAGTTTAGGGGTTTCAGGGGCCATCGAGCAGTACTTC. Protein product: CASSLGVSGAIEQYF.

The V gene is TRBV6-5, the J gene TRBJ1-4, with unresolved D. CDR1 is MNHEY and CDR2 is SVGAGI in the germline V gene. The germline V and J ends were trimmed by 5 bases and 4 bases, with 8 bases remaining between them. The CDR3 has 13 amino acids. The CDR3 region has the DNA TGTGCCAGCAGTCGGCGGGATAATGAAAAACTGTTTTTT. Translating it yields CASSRRDNEKLFF.

The J gene is TRBJ2-3, the V gene TRBV9, with 14 bases lining up with TRBD2. In germline, CDR1 is SGDLS, CDR2 YYNGEE. The CDR3 runs to 19 residues. Trimming took 3 bases from V and 0 from J; bases not matched to a gene: 9. The CDR3 here is CASSDPWGLAGESTDTQYF. As DNA, the CDR3 is TGTGCCAGCAGCGACCCTTGGGGACTAGCGGGGGAGAGCACAGATACGCAGTATTTT.

Here the CDR3 reads CASRKPGQGAGELFF. The CDR3 DNA sequence: TGTGCCAGTAGAAAACCGGGACAGGGTGCCGGGGAGCTGTTTTTT. The chain employs TRBV19 and TRBJ2-2; 9 positions match TRBD1. The length of the CDR3 is 15 residues. J was trimmed by 6 bases and V by 6 bases; bases with no gene match: 8. CDR1 and CDR2 from the germline V gene are LNHDA and SQIVND (reference sequence).

The gene calls are TRBV19 and TRBJ1-1; 12 nucleotides line up with TRBD1. This CDR3 spans 16 amino acids. Looked up from germline, CDR1 is LNHDA and CDR2 is SQIVND (reference sequence). Germline trimming cut 9 bases from V and 2 bases from J; bases unmatched to any gene: 10. The CDR3 loop reads CASARDRGLGNTEAFF. CDR3 coding DNA: TGTGCCAGCGCTCGGGACAGGGGGCTCGGAAACACTGAAGCTTTCTTT.

This chain joins TRBV6-5 and TRBJ2-7, with 8 bases matching TRBD1. CDR1 is MNHEY and CDR2 is SVGAGI in the germline V gene. CDR3 length equals 14 residues. J lost 2 bases, V lost 7 bases, and 7 bases had no gene match. The CDR3 here is CASIRTGRTYEQYF. Written as DNA, the CDR3 is TGTGCCAGCATCCGGACAGGGAGGACCTACGAGCAGTACTTC.

The table lists this clone with a few counts. The genes are TRBV28 and TRBJ2-7; maybe TRBD2 (6 bases). The V end was cut by 7 bases, the J end by 0 bases, with 10 bases between. Germline V gene lookup returns CDR1 MDHEN and CDR2 SYDVKM. The CDR3 is made up of 13 amino acids. The chain's CDR3 is CASNSGTSYEQYF. Written as DNA, the CDR3 is TGTGCCAGCAATAGCGGAACCTCCTACGAGCAGTACTTC.

The CDR3 sequence: CASSLSGGVAETQYF. The CDR3 region has the DNA TGCGCCAGCAGTTTGAGCGGGGGGGTAGCAGAGACCCAGTACTTC. This chain links TRBV10-2 with TRBJ2-5; 10 positions match TRBD2. After removal of 5 bases from V and 4 bases from J, the junction contained 7 bases not matched to a gene. CDR1 is WSHSY and CDR2 is SAAADI in the germline V gene. This CDR3 contains 15 residues.

The chain combines TRBV7-2 with TRBJ2-6; 7 bases are shared with TRBD2. Germline V gene sequence: CDR1 SGHTA, CDR2 FQGNSA. This CDR3 is 17 amino acids long. V shed 7 bases, J shed 0 bases, and the junction held 9 bases outside the gene matches. CDR3 sequence reads: CASTSVGGYSGANVLTF. Here the CDR3 DNA reads TGTGCCAGCACCTCGGTGGGGGGGTACTCTGGGGCCAACGTCCTGACTTTC.

This clone has a handful of counts. This chain links TRBV6-2 or TRBV6-3 with TRBJ1-1; D may be TRBD1 (6 bases). The V and J ends lost 4 bases and 7 bases respectively, with 16 bases between them. CDR3 length: 14 amino acids. CDR1 MNHEY and CDR2 SVGEGT come from the germline V gene. CDR3 protein: CASSLTRDTGEAFF. The CDR3 DNA follows: TGTGCCAGCAGTTTAACCAGGGACACGGGTGAAGCTTTCTTT.

The gene calls are TRBV3-1 (or the pseudogene TRBV3-2) and TRBJ2-3; TRBD2 agrees at 11 bases. CDR1 and CDR2 (germline): LGHDT, YNNKEL (reference sequence). CDR3 length equals 15 residues. Trimming at V came to 4 bases and at J to 6 bases, leaving 6 bases not matched to a gene. The CDR3 here is CASSPLAGGLDTQYF. Here the CDR3 DNA reads TGTGCCAGCAGCCCCCTAGCGGGGGGACTGGATACGCAGTATTTT.

V usage is TRBV5-6 and J usage is TRBJ1-5, with 9 bases matching TRBD1. The V and J ends lost 3 bases and 4 bases, in that order; junction bases with no gene match: 8. The CDR3 consists of 16 residues. The V gene's germline CDR1 is SGHDT and CDR2 YYEEEE. CDR3 sequence reads: CASSWGGQGGNQPQHF. DNA of the CDR3: TGTGCCAGCAGCTGGGGGGGACAGGGAGGAAATCAGCCCCAGCATTTT.

V is TRBV4-1 and J is TRBJ2-2, with a tentative D call TRBD2 (7 bases). The CDR3 runs 16 residues. V shed 7 bases and J shed 7 bases, with 22 bases lying between them. The V gene's germline CDR1 is MGHRA and CDR2 YSYEKL. The CDR3 DNA reads as TGCGCCAGCACCAAAGAGGCGGGGGCTGGGAGCGGGGAGCTGTTTTTT. This gives the protein CASTKEAGAGSGELFF.

J is TRBJ1-1 and V is TRBV18; D is unresolved. V was cut by 8 bases and J by 0 bases, with 10 bases left in between. Germline-derived CDR1 and CDR2 are KGHSH and LQKENI. The CDR3 runs to 13 residues. For the CDR3, the DNA is TGTGCCAGCCTCCAGAGGATGAACACTGAAGCTTTCTTT. Protein: CASLQRMNTEAFF.

By share, this clone ranks as medium-sized. The chain employs TRBV7-7 and TRBJ2-1, with 12 bases that match TRBD2. The germline V gene has CDR1 SSHAT and CDR2 FNYEAQ (reference sequence). The J segment lost 5 bases and the V segment lost 1 base, leaving 9 bases of the junction unmatched. The CDR3 length is 18 residues. CDR3 amino acids: CASSLGLAGGQVDNEQFF. The DNA of the CDR3 is TGTGCCAGCAGCTTAGGGCTAGCGGGGGGGCAGGTCGACAATGAGCAGTTCTTC.

The chain has TRBV28 and TRBJ1-5; 11 bases are a match to TRBD1. V lost 6 bases to trimming and J lost 7 bases; unmatched junction nucleotides: 5. CDR1 and CDR2 (germline): MDHEN, SYDVKM. The CDR3 sequence is 14 residues long. CDR3 DNA: TGTGCCAGCAGCGGACAGGGGGCGGTCCAGCCCCAGCATTTT. This translates into CASSGQGAVQPQHF.

V is TRBV18 and J is TRBJ1-3; D gene ambiguous. This CDR3 region has 15 residues. The V gene lost 0 bases and the J gene lost 0 bases, with 6 bases spanning the gap. The germline V gene encodes CDR1 KGHSH and CDR2 LQKENI. The CDR3 region has the DNA TGTGCCAGCTCACCACCCCCGAGCTCTGGAAACACCATATATTTT. Translation gives CASSPPPSSGNTIYF. The entire variable domain, with the rest obtained from reference TRBV18 and TRBJ1-3, is as follows: NAGVMQNPRHLVRRRGQEARLRCSPMKGHSHVYWYRQLPEEGLKFMVYLQKENIIDESGMPKERFSAEFPKEGPSILRIQQVVRGDSAAYFCASSPPPSSGNTIYFGEGSWLTVV.

The chain has TRBV2 and TRBJ2-7; 10 nucleotides align to TRBD1. Trimming took 6 bases from V and 2 from J; bases not matched to a gene: 4. CDR1 SNHLY and CDR2 FYNNEI come from the germline V gene. This CDR3 has 14 residues. In DNA form, the CDR3 reads TGTGCCAGCAGGGGGGACAGGGGCCCCTACGAGCAGTACTTC. Its translation is CASRGDRGPYEQYF.

The J gene is TRBJ1-1, the V gene TRBV18, with D perhaps TRBD1 (6 bases). The germline V gene encodes CDR1 KGHSH and CDR2 LQKENI. The CDR3 runs to 17 residues. The V and J ends lost 3 bases and 10 bases respectively, with 27 bases between them. This chain's CDR3 is CASSPSTGLPHLEGAFF. DNA of the CDR3: TGTGCCAGCTCACCGAGTACAGGGCTACCGCACCTTGAGGGAGCTTTCTTT.

J is TRBJ2-1 and V is TRBV18; no clear D. Germline V gene lookup returns CDR1 KGHSH and CDR2 LQKENI. V was shortened by 2 bases and J by 5 bases, with 16 bases between the two germline ends. The CDR3 extends over 16 amino acids. CDR3 bases: TGTGCCAGCTCACCAAGTAGCTCAACCGCCAACAATGAGCAGTTCTTC. Translation: CASSPSSSTANNEQFF.

This clone occurred a few times. The chain uses TRBV27 and TRBJ1-1; D might be TRBD1 (6 bases). CDR3 length: 14 amino acids. Trimming shortened V by 1 base and J by 4 bases, and 10 bases separated the two germline ends. Germline V lookup: CDR1 MNHEY, CDR2 SMNVEV (reference sequence). CDR3 sequence: CASSLWGRSTEAFF. The CDR3 DNA is TGTGCCAGCAGTTTATGGGGGCGGAGCACTGAAGCTTTCTTT.

The chain joins TRBV6-5 to TRBJ1-2, with 12 positions matching TRBD1. This CDR3 spans 15 amino acids. Germline CDR1 is MNHEY and CDR2 is SVGAGI. Trimming cost V 6 bases and J 3 bases; bases outside gene matches: 5. CDR3 nucleotides: TGTGCCAGCAGGGAGGGACAGGGGGCTTACTATGGCTACACCTTC. This gives the protein CASREGQGAYYGYTF.